The 17 T cell receptor beta chains given below trace back to one sample, sequenced in a study of blood T cell repertoires in COVID-19. The method was immunoSEQ multiplex PCR; TCRdb's version includes in-frame clones alone and lacks a portion of them. The repertoire has about 110,000 clones, roughly two thirds of them found once; the top ten carry roughly 6%. Sequencing used peripheral blood. These receptors were obtained from a man older than 75 with acute or convalescent COVID-19.

This rearrangement joins TRBV2 to TRBJ2-6, with unresolved D. The CDR3 has 14 amino acids. Looked up from germline, CDR1 is SNHLY and CDR2 is FYNNEI. V dropped 6 bases and J dropped 0 bases, with 6 bases sitting between them. CDR3 coding DNA: TGTGCCAGCAGCTTACTCTCTGGGGCCAACGTCCTGACTTTC. Amino acids: CASSLLSGANVLTF. Complete variable domain (other parts from reference TRBV2 and TRBJ2-6): EPEVTQTPSHQVTQMGQEVILRCVPISNHLYFYWYRQILGQKVEFLVSFYNNEISEKSEIFDDQFSVERPDGSNFTLKIRSTKLEDSAMYFCASSLLSGANVLTFGAGSRLTVL.

V and J are TRBV5-1 and TRBJ2-7; 8 bases are a match to TRBD2. This CDR3 region has 17 residues. The germline gives CDR1 SGHRS, CDR2 YFSETQ. J gave up 2 bases and V 0 bases, and 10 bases lay outside the gene matches. The CDR3 DNA is TGCGCCAGCAGCTTGGGGCTAACTAGCGGATGGGCCTACGAGCAGTACTTC. Translation: CASSLGLTSGWAYEQYF.

The V gene is TRBV7-8, the J gene TRBJ2-1, with no clear D. Trimming left V 5 bases short and J 6 bases short, with 14 bases between. CDR3 size: 14 residues. The germline CDR1 and CDR2 sequences are SGHVS and FQNEAQ. The CDR3 region has the DNA TGTGCCAGCAGCGAATCTGGAGTTCTCAATGAGCAGTTCTTC. Its protein is CASSESGVLNEQFF.

This rearrangement joins TRBV7-9 to TRBJ1-3; no reliable D call. The CDR3 covers 14 residues. V was clipped by 7 bases and J by 3 bases, with 13 bases between them. Germline CDR1 SEHNR, CDR2 FQNEAQ (reference sequence). This CDR3 reads CASTWVGGGNTIYF. The CDR3 DNA is TGTGCCAGCACCTGGGTCGGCGGTGGAAACACCATATATTTT.

The V call is TRBV24-1, the J call TRBJ2-1; D remains ambiguous. In germline, CDR1 is KGHDR, CDR2 SFDVKD. The V gene lost 10 bases and the J gene lost 9 bases, with 15 bases spanning the gap. The length of the CDR3 is 12 residues. The CDR3 DNA reads as TGTGCCACGAGTCCGGCGGTGGGTGAGCAGTTCTTC. Its protein is CATSPAVGEQFF.

This clone was counted between two and nine times. J is TRBJ2-2 and V is TRBV19; 14 nucleotides match TRBD2. Germline CDR1 and CDR2: LNHDA and SQIVND (reference sequence). This CDR3 contains 15 residues. Trimming removed 10 bases from V and 1 base from J; junction bases left unmatched: 2. The CDR3 sequence is CATGLAGGNTGELFF. As DNA, the CDR3 is TGTGCCACCGGACTAGCGGGAGGGAACACCGGGGAGCTGTTTTTT.

This chain joins TRBV18 and TRBJ2-1, with 7 bases fitting TRBD2. Germline assignment: CDR1 KGHSH and CDR2 LQKENI. The CDR3 covers 13 residues. With 1 base clipped from V and 15 bases from J, the junction kept 9 bases outside the gene matches. The CDR3 bases are TGTGCCAGCTCACCACTCGACGGGAGGAATCCGTTCTTC. Translating it yields CASSPLDGRNPFF.

This chain uses TRBV5-6 with TRBJ1-5; maybe TRBD1 (6 bases). V lost 7 bases and J 1 base, leaving 15 bases between the germline ends. The CDR3 covers 15 residues. Germline CDR1 SGHDT, CDR2 YYEEEE. Here the CDR3 reads CASSSGGLSNQPQHF. CDR3 in DNA: TGTGCCAGCTCCTCGGGGGGCCTCAGCAATCAGCCCCAGCATTTT.

This rearrangement joins TRBV6-5 to TRBJ2-3; 11 bases fit TRBD1. Trimming removed 7 bases from V and 5 bases from J; junction bases left unmatched: 5. CDR1 is MNHEY, CDR2 SVGAGI, per germline. CDR3 length equals 14 residues. The CDR3, as DNA: TGTGCCAGCACGGGGGGACAGGGGGGAGATACGCAGTATTTT. It specifies CASTGGQGGDTQYF.

The chain couples TRBV18 to TRBJ1-4, with 7 bases aligning to TRBD1. The junction had 1 base not matched to a gene; V was cut back by 0 bases and J by 3 bases. Germline loops: CDR1 KGHSH, CDR2 LQKENI. CDR3 size: 15 residues. The CDR3 coding sequence is TGTGCCAGCTCACCACCGACAGGGCCTAATGAAAAACTGTTTTTT. Residues: CASSPPTGPNEKLFF.

The chain recombines TRBV5-1 with TRBJ2-1, with TRBD2 identical over 9 bases. Germline assignment: CDR1 SGHRS and CDR2 YFSETQ. The CDR3 is 17 amino acids. V shed 4 bases and J 7 bases; nucleotides not matched to a gene: 15. CDR3 in amino acids: CASSNPVAGGPGNEQFF. In DNA, the CDR3 is TGCGCCAGCAGCAACCCCGTCGCGGGAGGGCCGGGGAATGAGCAGTTCTTC.

The chain links TRBV7-9 to TRBJ1-1, with D possibly TRBD1 on 6 matching bases. The germline V gene encodes CDR1 SEHNR and CDR2 FQNEAQ (reference sequence). V lost 5 bases and J 11 bases, leaving 18 bases between the germline ends. The CDR3 runs 13 residues. CDR3 in DNA: TGTGCCAGCAGCGTAAGACAGGTCGACGGGGCTTTCTTT. Protein product: CASSVRQVDGAFF.

The chain uses TRBV5-8 and TRBJ2-5; D remains ambiguous. CDR3 size: 13 residues. CDR1 is SGHTS and CDR2 is YDEGEE in the germline V gene. V dropped 0 bases and J dropped 10 bases, with 13 bases sitting between them. The CDR3 loop is CASSLGGQTSQYF. The CDR3 nucleotides read TGTGCCAGCAGCTTGGGCGGCCAGACGAGCCAGTACTTC.

J is TRBJ2-3 and V is TRBV5-8, with 11 bases aligning to TRBD2. Germline CDR1 SGHTS, CDR2 YDEGEE. The V and J ends lost 6 bases and 0 bases, in that order; junction bases with no gene match: 6. The CDR3 runs to 16 residues. The CDR3 reads CASTPGLAASTDTQYF. CDR3 coding DNA: TGTGCCAGCACCCCGGGACTAGCGGCGAGCACAGATACGCAGTATTTT.

This clone was detected a few times. This chain connects TRBV20-1 to TRBJ1-5; weak D call: TRBD1 (6 bases). Germline V gene lookup returns CDR1 DFQATT and CDR2 SNEGSKA (reference sequence). This CDR3 region has 13 residues. Trimming stripped 3 bases from V and 4 bases from J, with 10 bases between. The CDR3 DNA reads as TGCAGTGCTAGTTTTCAGGGGAATCAGCCCCAGCATTTT. Translation: CSASFQGNQPQHF.

This clone was observed a handful of times. J is TRBJ2-5 and V is TRBV2; maybe TRBD1 (6 bases). Trimming took off 3 bases at V and 2 bases at J, with 22 bases between the two ends. Germline V lookup: CDR1 SNHLY, CDR2 FYNNEI. CDR3 size: 18 residues. CDR3 DNA: TGTGCCAGCAGTGAGCGCCCTCTTGGACAGACGCTTCAAGAGACCCAGTACTTC. It specifies CASSERPLGQTLQETQYF.

The gene calls are TRBV10-3 and TRBJ2-7, with TRBD1 matching 7 bases. The CDR3 sequence is 15 residues long. The V gene's germline CDR1 is ENHRY and CDR2 SYGVKD. V was pared by 6 bases and J by 7 bases, with 15 bases of the junction left unmatched. The CDR3 coding sequence is TGTGCCATCAGGGGAGACGCTGACAGGGTGGGTGAGCAGTACTTC. Its protein is CAIRGDADRVGEQYF.